This TCR beta chain was observed in a study of brain metastases from non-small cell lung cancer. The germline V gene encodes CDR1 LNHNV and CDR2 YYDKDF (reference sequence). The CDR3 totals 15 residues. Losses at the gene ends were 5 bases for V and 3 bases for J; bases not matched to a gene: 7. Sequenced by immunoSEQ multiplex PCR; TCRdb stores in-frame clones only, minus some. The profile shows around 4,800 clones, 70% to 90% of them singletons. Material for sequencing was tissue from a brain metastasis. The chain employs TRBV15 and TRBJ2-3; 8 bases fit TRBD2. The clonotype originates from a donor at least 40 years old with non-small cell lung cancer. The CDR3 DNA reads as TGTGCCACCAGCCTGCGACTAGCGATTACAGATACGCAGTATTTT. Translated, it gives CATSLRLAITDTQYF.